This entry is about one T cell receptor (beta chain). Its target is not known. Samples underwent the assay at deep level. Sequencing was performed with immunoSEQ multiplex PCR; in TCRdb, only in-frame clones are kept and a portion is missing. The sample holds about 2.4 million clones; 93% are singletons and the top ten take more than 0.35%. This record belongs to a study of shared clonotypes between healthy human individuals. Findings and limits, study-wide: Generation probability values for non-shared clonotypes were lower than those for clonotypes shared by all four donors.

CDR1 and CDR2 (germline): MNHEY, SVGAGI. The ends were cut back, 2 bases at V and 4 bases at J, with 12 bases in the middle. The length of the CDR3 is 14 residues. The study drew all its donors from Caucasian adults living in Nashville, Tennessee. The source material was naive CD4+ T cells from PBMCs. The subset was: CD45RA+ positively selected. The sequence came from a man aged 18 to 29 in good health. Some clones in this sample may be carry-over from other donors' samples. The rearrangement joins TRBV6-5 to TRBJ2-7; tentatively, D is TRBD1 (5 bases). The CDR3 here is CASSYRQTRYEQYF. DNA of the CDR3: TGTGCCAGCAGTTACAGACAGACCCGATACGAGCAGTACTTC.